This T cell receptor (beta chain) derives from a study of cytomegalovirus exposure and HLA in healthy donors. Overall study findings and caveats: The analysis excluded some indistinguishable V segments, including TRBV6-2 and TRBV6-3. For TCR beta chains, V- and J-gene trimming was later linked to a missense DCLRE1C variant. Specific recognition of CMV antigens was confirmed in vitro for a few chains (all CMV-associated).

CDR1 is LNHDA and CDR2 is SQIVND in the germline V gene (reference sequence). CDR3 length equals 11 residues. The V end lost 0 bases, the J end lost 7 bases, and 3 bases lay between the germline ends. The donors, nominally healthy at sampling, likely had unrecorded immune exposures. As concerns this clone: Its antigen remains unidentified.

The PCR ran on 60 Vbeta and 13 Jbeta primers. Sequencing used immunoSEQ multiplex PCR; TCRdb keeps in-frame clones, though not all of them. Of some 48,000 clones listed, around 80% are singletons. The chain uses TRBV19 and TRBJ1-1; no clear D gene. The TCR originated in a man aged 30 to 45 in good health and CMV-seropositive. Sequencing input: PBMCs. CDR3 residues: CASSIDIEAFF. In nucleotides, the CDR3 is TGTGCCAGTAGTATAGACATTGAAGCTTTCTTT.